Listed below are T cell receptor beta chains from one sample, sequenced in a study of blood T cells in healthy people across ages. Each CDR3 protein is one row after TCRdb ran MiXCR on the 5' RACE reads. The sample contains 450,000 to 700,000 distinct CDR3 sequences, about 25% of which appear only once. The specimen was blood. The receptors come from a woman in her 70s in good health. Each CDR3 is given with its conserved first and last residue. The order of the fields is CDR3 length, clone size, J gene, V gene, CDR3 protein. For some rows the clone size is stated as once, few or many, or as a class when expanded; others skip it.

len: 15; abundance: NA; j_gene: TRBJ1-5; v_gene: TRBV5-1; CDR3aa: CASSPGTGTNQPQHF
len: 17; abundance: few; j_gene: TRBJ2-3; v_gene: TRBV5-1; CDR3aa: CASSLVGPLMRTDTQYF
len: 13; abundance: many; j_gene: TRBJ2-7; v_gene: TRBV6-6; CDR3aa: CASSRDISYEQYF
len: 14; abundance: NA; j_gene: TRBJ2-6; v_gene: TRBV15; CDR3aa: CATSRETGLDVLTF
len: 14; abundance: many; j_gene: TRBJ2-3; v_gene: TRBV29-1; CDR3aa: CSSVPGGHTDTQYF
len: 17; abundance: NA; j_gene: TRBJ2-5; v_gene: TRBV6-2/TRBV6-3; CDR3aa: CASRSAPIAGGSETQYF
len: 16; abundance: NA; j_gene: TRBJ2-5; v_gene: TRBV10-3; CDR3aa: CAISDPSGGRQETQYF
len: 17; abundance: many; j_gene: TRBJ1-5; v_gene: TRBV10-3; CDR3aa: CAISAGGSNPAEQPQHF
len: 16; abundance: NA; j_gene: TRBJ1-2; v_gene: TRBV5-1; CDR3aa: CASSLGQGWINYGYTF
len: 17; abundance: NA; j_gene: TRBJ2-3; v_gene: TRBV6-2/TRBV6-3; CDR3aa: CASSPGGDRRITDTQYF
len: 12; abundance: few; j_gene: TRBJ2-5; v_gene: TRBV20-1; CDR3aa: CSAREERETQYF
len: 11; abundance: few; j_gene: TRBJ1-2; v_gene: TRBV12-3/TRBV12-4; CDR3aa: CARHPPYGYTF
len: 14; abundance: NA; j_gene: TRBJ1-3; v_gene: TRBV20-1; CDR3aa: CSVRGLEGVNTIYF
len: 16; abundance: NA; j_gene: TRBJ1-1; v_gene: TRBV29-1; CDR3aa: CSVSRLRGDSNTEAFF
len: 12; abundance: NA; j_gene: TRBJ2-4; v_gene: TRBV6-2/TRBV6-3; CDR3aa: CASTHDPLIRYF
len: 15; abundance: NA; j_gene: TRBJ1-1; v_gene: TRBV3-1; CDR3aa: CASSQWDRGGSEAFF
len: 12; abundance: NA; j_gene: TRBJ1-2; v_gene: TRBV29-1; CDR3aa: CSVDVTTGGYTF
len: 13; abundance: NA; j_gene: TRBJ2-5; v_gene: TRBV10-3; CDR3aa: CAIRDSGRETQYF
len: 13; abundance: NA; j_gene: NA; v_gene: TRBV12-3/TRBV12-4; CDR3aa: CASSPLQGHEQFF
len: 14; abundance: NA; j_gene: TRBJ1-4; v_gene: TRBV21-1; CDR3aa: CASSIRRDFEKLFF
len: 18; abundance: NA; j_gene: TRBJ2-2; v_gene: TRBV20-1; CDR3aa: CSAVRDRVPHANTGELFF
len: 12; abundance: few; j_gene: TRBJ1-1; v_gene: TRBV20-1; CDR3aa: CSAGRTPTEAFF